These T cell receptor beta chains were read from a single sample in a study of T cells after somatic rescue of genetic block. Data came from immunoSEQ multiplex PCR; TCRdb stores just in-frame clones and leaves some out. The table lists 68,000 or so clones, 92% of them singletons. The sequenced sample consisted of peripheral blood mononuclear cells (PBMCs). The receptors come from a man aged 35-49 years. CDR3s include the opening cysteine and the closing phenylalanine or tryptophan.

j_gene,v_gene,CDR3aa
TRBJ2-7,TRBV19,CASRGTGNYEQYF
TRBJ1-5,TRBV6-5,CASSYSIYSPDQPQHF
TRBJ1-3,TRBV10-3,CATEQGSSGNTIYF
TRBJ2-3,TRBV7-2,CASSPPNRAHTDTQYF
TRBJ1-5,TRBV19,CASSIRNQPQHF
TRBJ2-5,TRBV5-4,CASSSTRSGETQYF
TRBJ2-2,TRBV13,CASSSPSPRTSGRYQRGELFF
TRBJ1-1,TRBV6-1,CASSETDRGTEAFF
TRBJ2-7,TRBV27,CARSKLDTQGSYEQYF
TRBJ2-5,TRBV27,CASSLDGPRGLAETQYF
TRBJ1-1,TRBV11-1,CASSLGRLNTEAFF
TRBJ1-2,TRBV28,CASSFSGLADYGYTF
TRBJ1-1,TRBV28,CASSSKLSTEAFF
TRBJ2-3,TRBV15,CATSGRGDTQYF
TRBJ2-1,TRBV15,CATSRGISDEQFF
TRBJ1-2,TRBV20-1,CSASRGYGYTF
TRBJ2-5,TRBV19,CASSALTAYQETQYF
TRBJ2-2,TRBV10-1,CASSRGQGAGELFF
TRBJ1-5,TRBV11-3,CASSPDRRIHQPQHF
TRBJ2-7,TRBV2,CASRIPGQGTTYEQYF